A selection of T cell receptor beta chains follows, all from one sample in a study of OX40 agonist ivuxolimab in advanced cancers. The protocol was immunoSEQ multiplex PCR, while the TCRdb copy is restricted to in-frame clones and leaves out a portion. The sample yields some 80,000 clones, around nine tenths seen once. The sequencing used CD4+ or CD8+ T cells sorted from blood, collected in a trial of the OX40 agonist ivuxolimab. These receptors were taken from an adult with an advanced solid tumor such as melanoma, head and neck, liver or kidney cancer. Each CDR3 is given with its conserved first and last residue. D genes are given only for firm matches. Only some rows state a clone size, as once, few, many or a class for expanded clones.

J gene: TRBJ2-3; clone size: -; V gene: TRBV7-8; D gene: -; CDR3 protein: CASSLGTLDTQYF; CDR3 DNA: TGTGCCAGCAGCTTGGGTACGTTGGATACGCAGTATTTT
J gene: TRBJ1-2; clone size: -; V gene: TRBV6-1; D gene: TRBD1; CDR3 protein: CASKRVDGQVNGYTF; CDR3 DNA: TGTGCCAGCAAAAGAGTTGATGGACAGGTTAATGGCTACACCTTC
J gene: TRBJ2-1; clone size: -; V gene: TRBV19; D gene: -; CDR3 protein: CASSAPWAPSSYNEQFF; CDR3 DNA: TGTGCCAGTAGTGCCCCTTGGGCCCCGAGCTCCTACAATGAGCAGTTCTTC
J gene: TRBJ1-6; clone size: -; V gene: TRBV6-6; D gene: -; CDR3 protein: CASSRDSANSPLHF; CDR3 DNA: TGTGCCAGCAGTAGAGACAGTGCTAATTCACCCCTCCACTTT
J gene: TRBJ2-5; clone size: -; V gene: TRBV9; D gene: -; CDR3 protein: CASSAGGGTQETQYF; CDR3 DNA: TGTGCCAGCAGCGCCGGTGGCGGGACGCAAGAGACCCAGTACTTC
J gene: TRBJ2-2; clone size: -; V gene: TRBV6-1; D gene: -; CDR3 protein: CASRADLLAGGELFF; CDR3 DNA: TGTGCCAGCAGAGCGGACCTTCTGGCCGGGGGGGAGCTGTTTTTT
J gene: TRBJ2-3; clone size: -; V gene: TRBV27; D gene: -; CDR3 protein: CASSLGGRSTDTQYF; CDR3 DNA: TGTGCCAGCAGTTTAGGCGGACGAAGCACAGATACGCAGTATTTT
J gene: TRBJ2-5; clone size: -; V gene: TRBV9; D gene: -; CDR3 protein: CASSRQVETQYF; CDR3 DNA: TGTGCCAGCAGCAGGCAGGTCGAGACCCAGTACTTC
J gene: TRBJ2-2; clone size: -; V gene: TRBV18; D gene: -; CDR3 protein: CASSLPRGLSNTGELFF; CDR3 DNA: TGTGCCAGCTCCCTGCCGAGGGGACTGTCGAACACCGGGGAGCTGTTTTTT
J gene: TRBJ2-7; clone size: -; V gene: TRBV10-3; D gene: -; CDR3 protein: CAIRPAQDSYEQYF; CDR3 DNA: TGTGCCATCCGCCCCGCGCAGGACTCCTACGAGCAGTACTTC
J gene: TRBJ1-2; clone size: -; V gene: TRBV29-1; D gene: -; CDR3 protein: CSVEGWGERDYGYTF; CDR3 DNA: TGCAGCGTTGAAGGTTGGGGGGAGAGAGACTATGGCTACACCTTC
J gene: TRBJ2-4; clone size: -; V gene: TRBV5-6; D gene: -; CDR3 protein: CASSGKGGEAKNIQYF; CDR3 DNA: TGTGCCAGCAGCGGGAAGGGGGGTGAGGCCAAAAACATTCAGTACTTC
J gene: TRBJ1-4; clone size: -; V gene: TRBV4-2; D gene: -; CDR3 protein: CASSQSSGEGEKLFF; CDR3 DNA: TGTGCCAGCAGCCAGTCTTCAGGGGAGGGTGAAAAACTGTTTTTT
J gene: TRBJ1-2; clone size: -; V gene: TRBV6-6; D gene: TRBD1; CDR3 protein: CASSTTGGGYTF; CDR3 DNA: TGTGCCAGCAGCACGACAGGGGGCGGCTACACCTTC
J gene: TRBJ2-7; clone size: few; V gene: TRBV7-2; D gene: -; CDR3 protein: CASSTGLRRHEQYF; CDR3 DNA: TGTGCCAGCAGCACGGGTCTTCGGCGCCACGAGCAGTACTTC